This T cell receptor beta chain came from a study of blood T cell repertoires in COVID-19. On the study more broadly: The origin of the acute and convalescent COVID-19 samples was the United States, Italy and Spain.

V shed 3 bases, J shed 4 bases, and the junction held 5 bases outside the gene matches. The CDR3 is made up of 15 amino acids. The germline gives CDR1 LNHDA, CDR2 SQIVND (reference sequence). Per the authors' pipeline: How many nucleated cells were present was estimated from reference gene primer amplification. The repertoire was sequenced with immunoSEQ multiplex PCR; TCRdb's copy has only in-frame clones and lacks some. V and J calls and clone size are as listed in that table; D and trimming were resolved from the DNA. The sample lists some 270,000 clones, around 85% occurring once. This receptor was obtained from a woman aged 30 to 39 who had recovered from COVID-19. The rearrangement uses TRBV19 and TRBJ2-7; 11 bases match TRBD2. Sequencing was carried out using PBMCs or T cells enriched from blood (not recorded which). This chain's CDR3 is CASSISGRAEYEQYF. DNA of the CDR3: TGTGCCAGTAGTATTAGCGGGAGGGCCGAGTACGAGCAGTACTTC.